Sequencing of this TCR beta chain was carried out in a study of blood T cells in healthy people across ages (dated by TCRdb to between 2014 and 2017). Concerning the study at large: In model experiments, template switching captured roughly one uniquely barcoded TCR beta cDNA molecule for every two T cells. To track age-related changes in TCR beta repertoire diversity, the study relied on deep sequencing normalized with unique cDNA molecular identifiers. Four age groups were formed from the donors: young (average roughly 15 years), middle-aged (around 40), aged (roughly 58) and long-lived (around 82). To avoid experimental bias, donors of different ages were randomly spread across the sequencing lanes. The study analyzed two additional independent replicas of 1 million unique cDNA reads from the same blood draw for two donors, one aged 18 to 29 and one aged 80 or older. What the work shows at the level of the full study, not this receptor alone: Conclusive comparison of naive and antigen-experienced compartments was prevented by the profiling of bulk unsorted PBMCs. Estimates of total diversity based on one million sequenced T cells were considered lower bounds and underestimates. As age increased, observed TCR beta diversity per million T cells dropped in a roughly linear way, and a significant reduction was already evident by age 40. A strong correlation was found between observed TCR beta diversity and the percentage of naive T cells measured by flow cytometry. Compared with the aged group, more naive CD4+ T cells, fewer expanded clones and increased TCR diversity were shown by the long-lived group, suggesting age selection. Donor CMV infection status was unknown, potentially confounding age-related changes in expanded clonotypes.

Reading the germline V gene gives CDR1 MNHEY and CDR2 SVGAGI. The CDR3 goes from the cysteine to the phenylalanine over 14 residues. The read is trimmed to its CDR3 DNA, 42 bases read in frame from base 1. Trimming removed 8 bases from V and 8 bases from J, leaving 18 bases between the germline ends. Concerning this clonotype itself: No cognate antigen has been identified for it. The input lacks base qualities; no much larger clone sits a single base away.

Library generation was performed with 5' RACE. Sequencing used an Illumina HiSeq 2500. A second about 7 to 12 cycle PCR used a sample-barcoded 5' primer and a J-beta primer mix. Each TCR beta cDNA molecule received a unique molecular identifier from a template-switch 5' adaptor carrying 12 random nucleotides. Each sample yielded at least 2.5 million CDR3-containing paired-end reads. First-strand cDNA was synthesized from all RNA with the Mint cDNA synthesis kit, primed by a TRBC-specific oligonucleotide. After uracil-DNA glycosylase treatment, a first 18-cycle PCR used universal primers M1SS and BC2_uni_R on all cDNA. Per the authors' processing: For normalization, 1 million high-quality reads were randomly selected from each sample, with every read carrying a distinct molecular identifier. Instead of being binned into consensus sequences, reads with shared molecular identifiers were discarded. MiTCR, set to a Q25 quality threshold and the strictest error-elimination algorithm, was used for CDR3 identification, clonotype clustering and error correction. Lower-bound total TCR beta diversity was estimated with a nonparametric unseen species model using Euler transformation. Clones were called with MiXCR by TCRdb after fastp trimmed the public reads at Q25, and only in-frame beta chains were retained. Entries are consolidated by CDR3 protein sequence, retaining the most common genes and DNA. V and J calls and clone size were set by TCRdb, not the authors. Within this sample are about 1.1 million distinct CDR3 sequences, with 30% to 40% of them counted one time only. 10% to 15% of the sample is taken by the ten largest.

The donors were 40 or so Caucasian individuals from Russia, aged roughly 6 to 100 years, who were systemically healthy. Each donor gave about 9.2 milliliters of peripheral blood, drawn into EDTA-treated Vacutainer tubes. Ficoll-Paque density-gradient centrifugation was used to isolate PBMCs, with at least 6 million per sample. Total RNA was extracted from PBMCs with Trizol reagent, with at least 5.5 micrograms obtained per sample. For every donor, flow cytometry on a PBMC aliquot measured the percentage of naive CD45RAhigh/CD27high T cells. This TCR was sampled from a man aged 18 to 35 in good health. The sample was blood. The chain is made from TRBV6-5 and TRBJ1-4, and the D gene may be TRBD1, 5 bases matching. This receptor has the CDR3 CASSPRGSPEKLFF. The DNA is TGTGCCAGCTCTCCCCGGGGCAGCCCCGAAAAACTGTTTTTT.